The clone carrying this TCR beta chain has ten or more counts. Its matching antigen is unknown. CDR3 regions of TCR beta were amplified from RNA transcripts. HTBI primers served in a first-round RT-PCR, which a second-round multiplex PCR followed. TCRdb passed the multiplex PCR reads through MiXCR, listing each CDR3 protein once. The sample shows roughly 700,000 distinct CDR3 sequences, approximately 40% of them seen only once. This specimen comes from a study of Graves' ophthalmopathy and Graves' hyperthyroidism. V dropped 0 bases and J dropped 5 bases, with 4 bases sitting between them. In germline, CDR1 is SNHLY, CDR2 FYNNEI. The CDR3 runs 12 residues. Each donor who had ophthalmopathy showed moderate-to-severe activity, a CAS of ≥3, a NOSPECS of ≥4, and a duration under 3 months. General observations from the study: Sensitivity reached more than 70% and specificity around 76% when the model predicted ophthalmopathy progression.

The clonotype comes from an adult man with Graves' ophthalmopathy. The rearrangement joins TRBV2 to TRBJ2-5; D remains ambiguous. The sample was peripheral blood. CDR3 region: CASSEAGETQYF. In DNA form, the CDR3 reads TGTGCCAGCAGTGAAGCAGGGGAGACCCAGTACTTC.